Listed below are T cell receptor beta chains from one sample, sequenced in a study of cytomegalovirus exposure and HLA in healthy donors. Sequencing was performed with immunoSEQ multiplex PCR; in TCRdb, only in-frame clones are kept and a portion is missing. This table holds under 200,000 clones, 68% found once. The specimen sequenced was PBMCs. The source of these receptors is a man between 45 and 60 years old in good health and CMV-seronegative. CDR3s include the opening cysteine and the closing phenylalanine or tryptophan. Only part of the rows carry a size: once, few, many, or a class if the clone is expanded.

size: .
V: TRBV5-4
CDR3: CASSSTATGREETQYF

size: .
V: TRBV9
CDR3: CASSQGGVAGNQPQHF

size: .
V: TRBV4-2
CDR3: CASSQDGTSGSYNEQFF

size: few
V: TRBV7-9
CDR3: CASRPNYESFSEAFF

size: few
V: TRBV4-3
CDR3: CASSQAEGVGYEQYF

size: .
V: TRBV18
CDR3: CASSRSRQNYGYTF

size: .
V: TRBV15
CDR3: CATSSLTVNTEAFF

size: .
V: TRBV7-8
CDR3: CASSLVRQAKNIQYF

size: .
V: TRBV7-2
CDR3: CASSQAGGLGYGYTF

size: .
V: TRBV6-5
CDR3: CASRDSNSYNEQFF

size: few
V: TRBV5-1
CDR3: CASSTEDSFLATNEKLFF